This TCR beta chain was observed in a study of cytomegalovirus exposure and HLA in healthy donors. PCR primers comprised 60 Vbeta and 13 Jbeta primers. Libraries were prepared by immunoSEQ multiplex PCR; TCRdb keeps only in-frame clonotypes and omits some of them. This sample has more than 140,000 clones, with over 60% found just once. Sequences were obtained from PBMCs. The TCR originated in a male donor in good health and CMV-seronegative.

CDR3 protein: CATSPGGGLAGHEQFF. The CDR3 bases are TGTGCCACCAGCCCGGGGGGGGGACTAGCGGGGCATGAGCAGTTCTTC. The chain carries TRBV15 and TRBJ2-1, with TRBD2 identical over 13 bases. CDR1 and CDR2 (germline): LNHNV, YYDKDF (reference sequence). V gave up 5 bases and J gave up 8 bases; unmatched junction bases: 9. CDR3 length: 16 amino acids.